The 7 T cell receptor beta chains below were found in one sample sequenced in a study of naive and memory T cell subsets. Treatment reported: skin biopsy from PPD injection site in Mantoux-positive individual. The library had UMIs added by 3' ligation of an oligonucleotide to TCR cDNA. Amplification of ligated cDNA took four PCR rounds with SP2 and nested alpha and beta constant primers. TCRdb re-called the UMI-ligation and nested PCR reads through MiXCR, storing one row per CDR3 protein. The data show some 40,000 distinct CDR3 sequences, approximately 10% seen once. The source was skin, collected from a tuberculin skin test site. The receptor set was obtained from an adult in good health.

This chain joins TRBV6-5 and TRBJ2-6; 7 nucleotides match TRBD1. Germline lookup yields CDR1 MNHEY and CDR2 SVGAGI. The V and J ends lost 6 bases and 0 bases, in that order; junction bases with no gene match: 8. CDR3 size: 17 residues. DNA for the CDR3: TGTGCCAGCAGGGAGGACAGGTCCTCCTCTGGGGCCAACGTCCTGACTTTC. Translating it yields CASREDRSSSGANVLTF.

This clonotype occurred many times. The chain couples TRBV12-3 or TRBV12-4 to TRBJ2-7, with D maybe TRBD2 (6 bases). CDR3 length: 16 amino acids. V was clipped by 1 base and J by 2 bases, with 15 bases between them. CDR3 nucleotides: TGTGCCAGCAGTTTAGGAAAAGGAGGGCCTACCTACGAGCAGTACTTC. This encodes CASSLGKGGPTYEQYF.

The chain combines TRBV20-1 with TRBJ1-5; D call uncertain. Germline V CDR1 and CDR2: DFQATT, SNEGSKA (reference sequence). The CDR3 runs 13 residues. V lost 2 bases and J 4 bases, leaving 9 bases between the germline ends. The CDR3 DNA is TGCAGTGCTAGAACGGGCATGAATCAGCCCCAGCATTTT. Its translation: CSARTGMNQPQHF.

The chain uses TRBV7-8 and TRBJ1-1, with D possibly TRBD1 on 6 matching bases. The CDR3 has 16 residues. V was pared by 7 bases and J by 0 bases, with 18 bases between. Germline V gives CDR1 SGHVS, CDR2 FQNEAQ. The CDR3 is CASIKQQGVLNTEAFF. The CDR3 DNA reads as TGTGCCAGCATCAAACAACAGGGCGTGCTGAACACTGAAGCTTTCTTT.

Ten or more counts support this clonotype. The rearrangement uses TRBV2 and TRBJ2-5; D unresolved. This CDR3 is built from 13 residues. The germline V gene has CDR1 SNHLY and CDR2 FYNNEI. V shed 3 bases and J shed 5 bases, with 10 bases lying between them. The CDR3 reads CASSDSENETQYF. CDR3 bases: TGTGCCAGCAGTGACTCAGAGAATGAGACCCAGTACTTC.

This clonotype was recorded at least ten times. This sequence joins TRBV28 and TRBJ1-2; the D gene is possibly TRBD1 (6 bases). Germline CDR1 MDHEN, CDR2 SYDVKM. The germline V and J ends were trimmed by 3 bases and 0 bases, with 17 bases remaining between them. The length of the CDR3 is 17 residues. The CDR3 coding sequence is TGTGCCAGCAGTTTGTTTTCCGGACAGATAGCTAACTATGGCTACACCTTC. It is translated as CASSLFSGQIANYGYTF.

This clonotype ranks as medium-sized. The gene calls are TRBV12-3 or TRBV12-4 and TRBJ2-5, with 10 bases that match TRBD1. Germline trimming cut 5 bases from V and 4 bases from J; bases unmatched to any gene: 7. The CDR3 is 15 amino acids. CDR3 nucleotide sequence: TGTGCCAGCAGTGGGACAGGGGATAGGGCAGAGACCCAGTACTTC. Translated, it gives CASSGTGDRAETQYF.